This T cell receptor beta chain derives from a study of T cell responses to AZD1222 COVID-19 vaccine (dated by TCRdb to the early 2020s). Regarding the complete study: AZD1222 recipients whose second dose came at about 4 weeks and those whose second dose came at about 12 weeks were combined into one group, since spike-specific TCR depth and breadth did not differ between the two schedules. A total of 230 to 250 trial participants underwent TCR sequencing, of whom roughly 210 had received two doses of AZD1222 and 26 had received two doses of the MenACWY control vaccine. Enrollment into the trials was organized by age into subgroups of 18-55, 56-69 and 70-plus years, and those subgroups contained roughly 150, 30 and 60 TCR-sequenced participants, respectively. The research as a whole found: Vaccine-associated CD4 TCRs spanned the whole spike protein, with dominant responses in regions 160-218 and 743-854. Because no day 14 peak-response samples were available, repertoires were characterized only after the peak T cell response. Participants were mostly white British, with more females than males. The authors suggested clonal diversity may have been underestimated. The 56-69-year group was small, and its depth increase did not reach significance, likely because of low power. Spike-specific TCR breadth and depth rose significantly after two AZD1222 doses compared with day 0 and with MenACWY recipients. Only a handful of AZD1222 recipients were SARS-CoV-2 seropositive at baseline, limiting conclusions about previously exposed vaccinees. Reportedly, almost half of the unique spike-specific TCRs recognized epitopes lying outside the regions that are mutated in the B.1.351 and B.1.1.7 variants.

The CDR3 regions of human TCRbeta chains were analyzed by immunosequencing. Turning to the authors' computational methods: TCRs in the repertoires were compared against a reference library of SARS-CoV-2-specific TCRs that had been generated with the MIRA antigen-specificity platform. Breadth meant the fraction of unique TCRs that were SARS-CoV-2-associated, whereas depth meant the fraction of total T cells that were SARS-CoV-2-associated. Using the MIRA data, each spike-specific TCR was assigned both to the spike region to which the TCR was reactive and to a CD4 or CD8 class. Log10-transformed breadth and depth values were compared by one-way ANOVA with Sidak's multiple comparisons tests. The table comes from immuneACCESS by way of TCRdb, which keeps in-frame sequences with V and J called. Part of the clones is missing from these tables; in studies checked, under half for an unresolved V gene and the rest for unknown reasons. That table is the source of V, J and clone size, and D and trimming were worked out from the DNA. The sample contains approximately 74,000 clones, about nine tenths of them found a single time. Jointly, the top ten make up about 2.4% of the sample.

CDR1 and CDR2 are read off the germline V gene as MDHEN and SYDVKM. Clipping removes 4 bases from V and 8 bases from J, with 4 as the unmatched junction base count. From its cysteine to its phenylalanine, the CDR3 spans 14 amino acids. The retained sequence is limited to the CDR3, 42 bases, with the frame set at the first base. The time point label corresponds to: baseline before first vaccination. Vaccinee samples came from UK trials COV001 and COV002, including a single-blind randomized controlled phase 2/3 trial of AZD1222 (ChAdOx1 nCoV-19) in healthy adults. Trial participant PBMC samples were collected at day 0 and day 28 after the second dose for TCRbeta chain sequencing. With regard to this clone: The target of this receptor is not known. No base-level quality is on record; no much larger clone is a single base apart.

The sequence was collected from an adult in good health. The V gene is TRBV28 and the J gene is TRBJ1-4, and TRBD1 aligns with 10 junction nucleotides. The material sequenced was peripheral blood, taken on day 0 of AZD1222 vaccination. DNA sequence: TGTGCCAGCAGTTCTCCGGGACAGGGGGAAAAACTGTTTTTT. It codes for CASSSPGQGEKLFF.